Listed below are T cell receptor beta chains from one sample, sequenced in a study of cytomegalovirus exposure and HLA in healthy donors. Sequencing was performed with immunoSEQ multiplex PCR; in TCRdb, only in-frame clones are kept and a portion is missing. In the table there are about 90,000 clones, 85% to 90% of which are singletons. Material: PBMCs. The origin of the receptors is a man aged 18 to 35 in good health and CMV-seronegative. The CDR3 runs from the conserved cysteine through the conserved F or W. The D gene is left open where the match is weak. The size field is filled for only some rows; it gives once, few, many or a size class.

D gene,clone size,J gene,V gene,CDR3 DNA,CDR3 protein
-,-,TRBJ1-1,TRBV4-2,TGTGCCAGCAACTCAAGGAACACTGAAGCTTTCTTT,CASNSRNTEAFF
-,-,TRBJ2-5,TRBV19,TGTGCCAGTAGTATAGTCTATCCAGGGCAAGAGACCCAGTACTTC,CASSIVYPGQETQYF
-,-,TRBJ2-3,TRBV29-1,TGCAGCGTATTGGGCAGGGTGGCAGATACGCAGTATTTT,CSVLGRVADTQYF
-,-,TRBJ2-5,TRBV2,TGTGCCAGCGACTCCTCCGGGGAGACCCAGTACTTC,CASDSSGETQYF
TRBD1,-,TRBJ2-7,TRBV19,TGTGCCAGTAGTATATTACAGGGGTCCGCCTACGAGCAGTACTTC,CASSILQGSAYEQYF
-,-,TRBJ2-7,TRBV7-8,TGTGCCAGCAGCCCATGGTCGGGGTCCTACGAGCAGTACTTC,CASSPWSGSYEQYF
TRBD1,-,TRBJ1-1,TRBV7-8,TGTGCCAGCAGCCTGCGACAGGGGGGGCAGAAAGAAGCTTTCTTT,CASSLRQGGQKEAFF
TRBD1,-,TRBJ1-2,TRBV28,TGTGCCAGCAGTACATACCTCACACAGGGGAACTATGGCTACACCTTC,CASSTYLTQGNYGYTF
-,medium-sized,TRBJ1-3,TRBV5-1,TGCGCCAGCAGCCCTCTCGGGGGGTCGAGCTCTGGAAACACCATATATTTT,CASSPLGGSSSGNTIYF
TRBD1,-,TRBJ1-2,TRBV28,TGTGCCACCCCGGCCGGGACAGGGGTCTATGGCTACACCTTC,CATPAGTGVYGYTF
-,-,TRBJ1-2,TRBV28,TGTGCCAGCAGTCCCGGTCCCTATGGCTACACCTTC,CASSPGPYGYTF
TRBD2,-,TRBJ2-3,TRBV30,TGTGCCTGGAGTGCCCTGACTAGCGAGGACACAGATACGCAGTATTTT,CAWSALTSEDTDTQYF
TRBD1,-,TRBJ1-2,TRBV4-3,TGCGCCAGCAGCGCACAGGGGAAGAACTATGGCTACACCTTC,CASSAQGKNYGYTF
-,-,TRBJ2-2,TRBV28,TGTGCCAGCAGGACTCTCGGGGAGCTGTTTTTT,CASRTLGELFF
TRBD2,-,TRBJ2-1,TRBV5-1,TGCGCCAGCAGCCCGTCCGAAGCGGGAGGTGAGGAGCAGTTCTTC,CASSPSEAGGEEQFF
-,few,TRBJ2-2,TRBV6-4,TGTGCCAGCAGTGAAGGCGGGACTAACACCGGGGAGCTGTTTTTT,CASSEGGTNTGELFF
-,-,TRBJ1-6,TRBV9,TGTGCCAGCAGCGTAAGCGACGATAATTCACCCCTCCACTTT,CASSVSDDNSPLHF
-,-,TRBJ2-5,TRBV18,TGTGCCAGCTCAGCCGGGTTACAAGAGACCCAGTACTTC,CASSAGLQETQYF
TRBD2,-,TRBJ2-5,TRBV28,TGTGCCAGCAGTTCCGCCCGCGGGAGAGGGGTTGTTCGAGAGACCCAGTACTTC,CASSSARGRGVVRETQYF
TRBD1,-,TRBJ2-1,TRBV28,TGTGCCAGCAGTGGCGGGACAGGTTTATCGAATGAGCAGTTCTTC,CASSGGTGLSNEQFF
-,-,TRBJ2-7,TRBV6-6,TGTGCCAGCAGTTTACGGGACACCTACGAGCAGTACTTC,CASSLRDTYEQYF
-,-,TRBJ1-1,TRBV18,TGTGCCAGCTCACCGCTTCAGGATAACACTGAAGCTTTCTTT,CASSPLQDNTEAFF
TRBD2,-,TRBJ2-2,TRBV7-9,TGTGCCAGCAGCTTACCTGCCGGGAGGGGCACCGGGGAGCTGTTTTTT,CASSLPAGRGTGELFF
TRBD1,-,TRBJ1-4,TRBV7-3,TGTGCCAGCAGCTTAACAGGGGGCAATGAAAAACTGTTTTTT,CASSLTGGNEKLFF
-,-,TRBJ1-6,TRBV28,TGTGCCAGCAGTTTGAGGGAATCACCCCTCCACTTT,CASSLRESPLHF
TRBD2,-,TRBJ2-2,TRBV7-9,TGTGCCAGCAGCCAGTCCCGGGGAGCGGGAGGAACCGGGGAGCTGTTTTTT,CASSQSRGAGGTGELFF
-,-,TRBJ2-3,TRBV6-6,TGTGCCACCCAACAGGGACGGACCACAGATACGCAGTATTTT,CATQQGRTTDTQYF
-,-,TRBJ2-2,TRBV28,TGTGCCAGCAGTTTCCCCGGAACTAGTACCAGCACCGGGGAGCTGTTTTTT,CASSFPGTSTSTGELFF
TRBD1,-,TRBJ1-2,TRBV20-1,TGCAGTGCTTTCCAGGGGGCAGGCTACACCTTC,CSAFQGAGYTF
TRBD1,-,TRBJ1-4,TRBV2,TGTGCCAGCAGGCAGGGACAGGGTAGTGAAAAACTGTTTTTT,CASRQGQGSEKLFF
TRBD1,-,TRBJ1-4,TRBV30,TGTGCCTGGAAGGGTTGGGGGACAGATAATGAAAAACTGTTTTTT,CAWKGWGTDNEKLFF
TRBD2,-,TRBJ2-7,TRBV7-8,TGTGCCAGCAGCTCGCCCGGGACTAGCAGCTACGAGCAGTACTTC,CASSSPGTSSYEQYF
-,few,TRBJ2-1,TRBV6-1,TGTGCCAGCAGTGTAGAGGGGGGGTCCTACAATGAGCAGTTCTTC,CASSVEGGSYNEQFF
-,-,TRBJ2-5,TRBV28,TGTGCCAGCAGTTCACCCGGCGGGCTCCAGGGGGGTCAAGAGACCCAGTACTTC,CASSSPGGLQGGQETQYF
-,-,TRBJ2-1,TRBV29-1,TGCAGCGGCGGGAAGGGGGCGGGCAATGAGCAGTTCTTC,CSGGKGAGNEQFF
TRBD1,-,TRBJ2-7,TRBV11-1,TGTGCCAGTAGCCCACAGGACAGGCGGTACGAGCAGTACTTC,CASSPQDRRYEQYF